The rows below give T cell receptor beta chains drawn from one sample of a study of cytomegalovirus exposure and HLA in healthy donors. TCRdb's copy holds only in-frame clones and misses some; the assay was immunoSEQ multiplex PCR. This repertoire shows more than 110,000 clones, approximately 87% found once; its top ten account for roughly 3%. Sequenced material: PBMCs. The receptor set was obtained from a man aged 18 to 29 in good health and CMV-seronegative. Both conserved end residues are part of each CDR3. D genes are given only for firm matches. Rows give clone size only sometimes, using once, few, many, or a class for an expanded clone.

V gene,J gene,clone size,D gene,CDR3 DNA,CDR3 protein
TRBV7-9,TRBJ2-3,NA,TRBD1,TGTGCCACCCGGACAGGGTGGACAGATACGCAGTATTTT,CATRTGWTDTQYF
TRBV30,TRBJ1-5,NA,NA,TGTGCCTGGAGTTATAGACAGTACAATCAGCCCCAGCATTTT,CAWSYRQYNQPQHF
TRBV29-1,TRBJ1-2,NA,NA,TGCAGCGTGCGGGGAGGGGATGGCTACACCTTC,CSVRGGDGYTF
TRBV7-2,TRBJ2-1,NA,NA,TGTGCCAGCACCTGGAGTAAGTCCTACAATGAGCAGTTCTTC,CASTWSKSYNEQFF
TRBV11-2,TRBJ2-2,NA,NA,TGTGCCAGCAGCCCCCGGGCGCTCAGCCGGGGCACCGGGGAGCTGTTTTTT,CASSPRALSRGTGELFF
TRBV10-3,TRBJ2-5,NA,NA,TGTGCCATCAGTGGGTCCCTCCTACAGGGTGAGGAGACCCAGTACTTC,CAISGSLLQGEETQYF
TRBV12-5,TRBJ2-6,NA,TRBD2,TGTGCTAGTGGACAGATCGGGACTAGCGGCTCTGGGGCCAACGTCCTGACTTTC,CASGQIGTSGSGANVLTF
TRBV29-1,TRBJ1-1,NA,TRBD1,TGCAGCGTTGCTCAGGGGGTCCCGAACACTGAAGCTTTCTTT,CSVAQGVPNTEAFF
TRBV6-1,TRBJ1-2,many,TRBD1,TGTGCCAGCAGTACAGGGGACAGCCCCTATGGCTACACCTTC,CASSTGDSPYGYTF
TRBV10-3,TRBJ2-2,NA,NA,TGTGCCATCAGTACAGGGTACACCGGGGAGCTGTTTTTT,CAISTGYTGELFF
TRBV15,TRBJ1-5,once,NA,TGTGCCACCAGCGGGGGGTTGACGAGCAATCAGCCCCAGCATTTT,CATSGGLTSNQPQHF
TRBV11-3,TRBJ2-7,NA,TRBD1,TGTGCCAGCAGCTCAACCGGGACAGGGCCCTCAGGCGAGCAGTACTTC,CASSSTGTGPSGEQYF
TRBV4-1,TRBJ1-1,few,NA,TGCGCCAGCAGCCGAGGGACATCAACTGAAGCTTTCTTT,CASSRGTSTEAFF
TRBV19,TRBJ1-4,NA,NA,TGTGCCAGTAGTATCGAGCGGGGGGGAACTAATGAAAAACTGTTTTTT,CASSIERGGTNEKLFF
TRBV27,TRBJ1-6,NA,NA,TGTGCCAGCAGTTTAGCCAGGGCCTCCTATAATTCACCCCTCCACTTT,CASSLARASYNSPLHF
TRBV6-5,TRBJ1-6,once,NA,TGTGCCAGCAGTTACTCTCGGAGCTCCTATAATTCACCCCTCCACTTT,CASSYSRSSYNSPLHF
TRBV27,TRBJ2-7,NA,NA,TGTGCCAGCAGTCCCCGATTCTACCTACGGGAGCAGTACTTC,CASSPRFYLREQYF
TRBV27,TRBJ1-2,NA,NA,TGTGCCAGCAGTTCCGCCGGGGGATACTATGGCTACACCTTC,CASSSAGGYYGYTF
TRBV27,TRBJ1-5,NA,NA,TGTGCCAGCAGTCCTTCGGCGGGGGATAGCAATCAGCCCCAGCATTTT,CASSPSAGDSNQPQHF
TRBV7-9,TRBJ2-1,NA,NA,TGTGCCAGCAGCTTAGGCAGGGTTGGGCAGTTCTTC,CASSLGRVGQFF
TRBV10-3,TRBJ2-2,NA,NA,TGTGCCATCAGGGTAGCAACCGGGGAGCTGTTTTTT,CAIRVATGELFF
TRBV18,TRBJ2-1,NA,NA,TGTGCCAGCTCACCACCGGCCAGGGGGGCCCACAATGAGCAGTTCTTC,CASSPPARGAHNEQFF
TRBV20-1,TRBJ1-5,NA,NA,TGCAGTGCCGGTCAGCCCCAGCATTTT,CSAGQPQHF
TRBV13,TRBJ2-6,NA,NA,TGTGCCAGCAGTACAAACGGACAGATCCCCTCTGGGGCCAACGTCCTGACTTTC,CASSTNGQIPSGANVLTF
TRBV6-5,TRBJ1-5,NA,TRBD1,TGTGCCAGCAGTTACTCGGGGACAGGGCTTAATCAGCCCCAGCATTTT,CASSYSGTGLNQPQHF
TRBV5-8,TRBJ2-4,few,NA,TGTGCCAGTAACTCCCGTGAGGCCAAAAACATTCAGTACTTC,CASNSREAKNIQYF
TRBV6-1,TRBJ2-3,once,TRBD1,TGTGCCAGCAGCACAGGACAGGGGGGCACAGATACGCAGTATTTT,CASSTGQGGTDTQYF
TRBV9,TRBJ2-7,NA,TRBD2,TGTGCCAGCAGCGTCAGCAGCACGGGAGGGCAAGACGAGCAGTACTTC,CASSVSSTGGQDEQYF
TRBV5-4,TRBJ2-3,NA,TRBD2,TGTGCCAGCAGCAAGGGACTAGGGGCAGATACGCAGTATTTT,CASSKGLGADTQYF
TRBV7-8,TRBJ2-3,NA,NA,TGTGCCGCTGGCCCAAGGAAAGTAGCGGGCACAGATACGCAGTATTTT,CAAGPRKVAGTDTQYF
TRBV4-3,TRBJ2-7,few,NA,TGCGCCAGCAGCCAAGAGGCGGGATGGGCCTACGAGCAGTACTTC,CASSQEAGWAYEQYF
TRBV18,TRBJ1-1,NA,NA,TGTGCCAGCTCACCCGTAGCGGATAGAGCTTTCTTT,CASSPVADRAFF
TRBV14,TRBJ2-7,NA,TRBD2,TGTGCCAGCAGCCGGACTAGCCGGGGCTACGAGCAGTACTTC,CASSRTSRGYEQYF
TRBV27,TRBJ2-7,once,NA,TGTGCCAGCAGTCCCCTACGGGAGAGGTCTCACGAGCAGTACTTC,CASSPLRERSHEQYF
TRBV11-2,TRBJ1-1,NA,TRBD1,TGTGCCAGCAGCTTCACAGGGGAGACTGAAGCTTTCTTT,CASSFTGETEAFF
TRBV7-9,TRBJ2-2,NA,TRBD2,TGTGCCAGCAGCTTAGCTGGCGGGGGGCCTACCGGGGAGCTGTTTTTT,CASSLAGGGPTGELFF
TRBV7-7,TRBJ2-7,few,TRBD1,TGTGCCAGCAGCTCCGACATGGACAGGGACCACGAGCAGTACTTC,CASSSDMDRDHEQYF
TRBV10-2,TRBJ2-1,NA,TRBD2,TGCGCCAGCAGTGACTGGGGGAAGCGGGGTGGCTACAATGAGCAGTTCTTC,CASSDWGKRGGYNEQFF
TRBV27,TRBJ2-7,NA,TRBD2,TGTGCCAGCAGTCCCCACGGGACTAGCGGGAGAAACTACGAGCAGTACTTC,CASSPHGTSGRNYEQYF
TRBV30,TRBJ2-7,few,TRBD1,TGTGCCTGGAGTAGCGGACAGGGAACCTACGAGCAGTACTTC,CAWSSGQGTYEQYF
TRBV7-9,TRBJ1-4,NA,TRBD1,TGTGCCAGCAGCGCCTCGGGGGACAGCCATAATGAAAAACTGTTTTTT,CASSASGDSHNEKLFF
TRBV21-1,TRBJ2-7,NA,NA,TGTGCCAGCTACGAAAACCGGGACAGACCATACGAGCAGTACTTC,CASYENRDRPYEQYF
TRBV2,TRBJ2-3,NA,NA,TGTGCCAGCAGTACAGGGAACACAGATACGCAGTATTTT,CASSTGNTDTQYF
TRBV11-3,TRBJ1-5,NA,TRBD1,TGTGCCAGCAGCTTAGATGTGGGACAGGCGGTTGGTCAGCCCCAGCATTTT,CASSLDVGQAVGQPQHF
TRBV5-4,TRBJ2-5,NA,TRBD1,TGTGCCAGCAGCACGGGGACAGGGATCGGGGAGACCCAGTACTTC,CASSTGTGIGETQYF
TRBV6-5,TRBJ1-5,NA,NA,TGTGCCAGCAGTTACTCGAGAGGGAGCAATCAGCCCCAGCATTTT,CASSYSRGSNQPQHF